A single sample gave rise to the 20 T cell receptor beta chains below, sequenced in a study of tumour-infiltrating T cells in Burkitt lymphoma (dated by TCRdb to about 2020). Receptors were amplified or captured by the immunoSEQ multiplex PCR assay. TCRdb re-hosts the immuneACCESS table, in-frame sequences only. Its copies lack some clones; in the studies checked, an unresolved V gene accounts for under half of them, and the cause for the rest is not known. The sample table contains around 15,000 clones; only one count was recorded for about 80% of them. The top ten constitute around 2% of the sample. Sequenced material: tumor tissue. These receptors came from a human donor with diffuse large B-cell lymphoma.

This clone is a singleton in its sample. The chain employs TRBV7-8 and TRBJ2-2; possible D gene TRBD1, 5 bases. The CDR3 has 15 residues. The germline V and J ends were trimmed by 5 bases and 1 base, with 11 bases remaining between them. Germline CDR1 and CDR2: SGHVS and FQNEAQ. CDR3 loop: CASSPGHLNTGELFF. CDR3 DNA: TGTGCCAGCAGCCCAGGACATTTGAACACCGGGGAGCTGTTTTTT.

The chain has TRBV5-5 and TRBJ1-1; D might be TRBD1 (6 bases). The CDR3 loop spans 14 amino acids. Looked up from germline, CDR1 is SGHKS and CDR2 is YYEKEE (reference sequence). V was trimmed by 2 bases and J by 0 bases, leaving 8 bases between them. CDR3: CASSLTGMNTEAFF. The DNA of the CDR3 is TGTGCCAGCAGCTTAACAGGGATGAACACTGAAGCTTTCTTT.

A few counts support this clone. This sequence joins TRBV10-3 and TRBJ1-1, with D unclear. This CDR3 is 13 amino acids long. Per germline, CDR1 ENHRY and CDR2 SYGVKD. The V end lost 0 bases, the J end lost 8 bases, and 10 bases lay between the germline ends. The chain's CDR3 is CAISESPQGEAFF. DNA for the CDR3: TGTGCCATCAGTGAGTCACCCCAAGGGGAAGCTTTCTTT.

The count of this clone is one. This chain connects TRBV11-2 to TRBJ2-7; 9 nucleotides line up with TRBD2. V dropped 0 bases and J dropped 2; count of bases not matched to a gene: 2. The CDR3 runs 15 residues. Germline CDR1 reads SGHAT; CDR2 reads FQNNGV. CDR3 sequence (DNA): TGTGCCAGCAGCTTAGACCGACTAGCGGCCTACGAGCAGTACTTC. Translating gives CASSLDRLAAYEQYF.

This clone was picked up a small number of times. The chain uses TRBV4-1 and TRBJ2-1; the match to TRBD2 covers 7 bases. J gave up 6 bases and V 4 bases, and 6 bases lay outside the gene matches. This CDR3 region has 14 residues. Germline V gives CDR1 MGHRA, CDR2 YSYEKL. The CDR3, as DNA: TGCGCCAGCAGCCCACCTGCTAGCGGCAATGAGCAGTTCTTC. Protein sequence: CASSPPASGNEQFF.

J is TRBJ2-7 and V is TRBV5-1, with 12 bases identical to TRBD2. V shed 4 bases, J shed 2 bases, and the junction held 16 bases outside the gene matches. The germline gives CDR1 SGHRS, CDR2 YFSETQ. This CDR3 has 19 residues. CDR3 nucleotide sequence: TGCGCCAGCAGCGAGATCATCTACGGACTAGCGGGGATTCCCTACGAGCAGTACTTC. This sequence encodes CASSEIIYGLAGIPYEQYF.

The chain has TRBV11-2 and TRBJ1-4; maybe TRBD1 (5 bases). V lost 5 bases and J 5 bases, leaving 12 bases between the germline ends. This CDR3 is 14 amino acids long. CDR1 is SGHAT and CDR2 is FQNNGV in the germline V gene. The CDR3 here is CASSPGTSNEKLFF. In nucleotides, the CDR3 is TGTGCCAGCAGCCCCGGGACGAGCAATGAAAAACTGTTTTTT.

V gene TRBV11-2 combines with J gene TRBJ1-4; 9 bases agree with TRBD1. V lost 4 bases and J lost 6; bases outside the gene matches: 12. The CDR3 runs 17 residues. Germline CDR1 reads SGHAT; CDR2 reads FQNNGV. The CDR3: CASSSRPGTGLDEKLFF. In DNA form, the CDR3 reads TGTGCCAGCAGCTCTCGTCCCGGGACAGGGCTGGATGAAAAACTGTTTTTT.

V is TRBV5-1 and J is TRBJ2-7; 7 bases are a match to TRBD1. From germline, CDR1 is SGHRS and CDR2 YFSETQ. V gave up 4 bases and J gave up 2 bases; unmatched junction bases: 6. The length of the CDR3 is 14 residues. The CDR3 DNA reads TGCGCCAGCAGCGGCCGGGACAGCGCCTACGAGCAGTACTTC. Encoded protein: CASSGRDSAYEQYF.

V gene TRBV6-5 combines with J gene TRBJ2-3; tentative D call: TRBD2 (5 bases). The CDR3 sequence is 13 residues long. CDR1 and CDR2 (germline): MNHEY, SVGAGI. Trimming pared 4 bases from V and 3 bases from J, leaving 8 bases between. This chain's CDR3 is CASSFLATDTQYF. The CDR3 DNA is TGTGCCAGCAGTTTCCTAGCAACAGATACGCAGTATTTT.

The V and J genes are TRBV2 and TRBJ2-3; weak D call: TRBD1 (5 bases). The V end lost 1 base, the J end lost 6 bases, and 8 bases lay between the germline ends. Germline-derived CDR1 and CDR2 are SNHLY and FYNNEI. This CDR3 spans 13 amino acids. The CDR3 region is CASSEGDSDTQYF. The CDR3 DNA sequence: TGTGCCAGCAGTGAAGGTGACAGTGATACGCAGTATTTT.

The chain uses TRBV10-3 and TRBJ2-7; D is uncertain. The germline CDR1 and CDR2 sequences are ENHRY and SYGVKD. The CDR3 is 15 residues long. The germline V and J ends were trimmed by 0 bases and 1 base, with 10 bases remaining between them. The CDR3 sequence is CAISESESLSYEQYF. For the CDR3, the DNA is TGTGCCATCAGTGAGTCGGAGAGCCTATCCTACGAGCAGTACTTC.

This chain connects TRBV5-3 to TRBJ1-5, with D hard to call. TRBV5-3 is an open reading frame whose function is uncertain. The CDR3 contains 20 residues. Trimming stripped 0 bases from V and 2 bases from J, with 24 bases between. CDR3 nucleotide sequence: TGTGCCAGAAGCTTGGCCCAGGATATTCCTCCCTATTACGGCAATCAGCCCCAGCATTTT. Residues: CARSLAQDIPPYYGNQPQHF.

The chain joins TRBV5-6 to TRBJ1-4; 7 nucleotides agree with TRBD1. Germline assignment: CDR1 SGHDT and CDR2 YYEEEE. CDR3 length: 17 residues. Trimming took 4 bases from V and 6 from J; bases not matched to a gene: 15. CDR3 bases: TGTGCCAGCAGCCCCTCATCTAACAGGGGACGGGATGAAAAACTGTTTTTT. Residues: CASSPSSNRGRDEKLFF.

V usage is TRBV7-2 and J usage is TRBJ2-2; the D is unclear. The V gene lost 5 bases and the J gene lost 7 bases, with 8 bases spanning the gap. CDR1 and CDR2 from the germline V gene are SGHTA and FQGNSA. The CDR3 has 12 residues. The CDR3 is CASSRNLGELFF. CDR3 bases: TGTGCCAGCAGCCGGAATCTCGGGGAGCTGTTTTTT.

The chain joins TRBV14 to TRBJ1-1; D ambiguous. The CDR3 is made up of 13 amino acids. Germline V gene lookup returns CDR1 SGHDN and CDR2 FVKESK. V was cut by 4 bases and J by 6 bases, with 12 bases left in between. The CDR3 sequence: CASSPRREAEAFF. Here the CDR3 DNA reads TGTGCCAGCAGCCCGCGACGGGAAGCTGAAGCTTTCTTT.

This chain links TRBV27 with TRBJ1-2, with D perhaps matching TRBD1 (5 bases). Germline V gene lookup returns CDR1 MNHEY and CDR2 SMNVEV (reference sequence). The CDR3 has 13 amino acids. Trimming removed 3 bases at V and 8 bases at J, with 13 bases between. CDR3 protein: CASSLGRGAGYTF. The CDR3 coding sequence is TGTGCCAGCAGTTTGGGGAGAGGGGCCGGCTACACCTTC.

The rearrangement joins TRBV4-1 to TRBJ1-2; TRBD1 aligns across 10 bases. Germline V gene lookup returns CDR1 MGHRA and CDR2 YSYEKL. Trimming at V came to 2 bases and at J to 3 bases, leaving 3 bases not matched to a gene. The CDR3 consists of 15 residues. CDR3 in amino acids: CASSQSTGGYYGYTF. Written as DNA, the CDR3 is TGCGCCAGCAGCCAATCGACAGGGGGCTACTATGGCTACACCTTC.

The gene calls are TRBV19 and TRBJ2-1; 9 bases are shared with TRBD1. Looked up from germline, CDR1 is LNHDA and CDR2 is SQIVND (reference sequence). The CDR3 sequence is 12 residues long. Trimming removed 4 bases from V and 10 bases from J; junction bases left unmatched: 2. The CDR3 DNA reads TGTGCCAGTAGTAGAGACAGGGGGGAGCAGTTCTTC. Its translation: CASSRDRGEQFF.

This clone turned up a few times. The CDR3 protein is CASSFGGSSNEQFF. The CDR3 bases are TGCGCCAGCAGCTTCGGGGGAAGCAGCAATGAGCAGTTCTTC. This sequence joins TRBV5-1 and TRBJ2-1, with a weak D call TRBD2 (6 bases). The germline V gene has CDR1 SGHRS and CDR2 YFSETQ. The CDR3 extends over 14 amino acids. Trimming took off 2 bases at V and 6 bases at J, with 12 bases between the two ends.